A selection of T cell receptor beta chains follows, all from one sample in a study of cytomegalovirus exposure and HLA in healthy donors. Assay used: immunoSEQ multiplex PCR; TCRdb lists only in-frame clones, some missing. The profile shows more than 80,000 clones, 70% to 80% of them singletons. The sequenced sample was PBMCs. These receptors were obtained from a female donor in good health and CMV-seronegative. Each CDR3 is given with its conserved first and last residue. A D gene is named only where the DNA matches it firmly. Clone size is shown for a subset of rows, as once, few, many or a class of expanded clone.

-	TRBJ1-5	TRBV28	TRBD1	CAGRQGYNQPQHF	TGTGCCGGGAGACAGGGATACAATCAGCCCCAGCATTTT
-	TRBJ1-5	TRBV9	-	CASSVEQGGPQHF	TGTGCCAGCAGCGTAGAACAGGGTGGCCCCCAGCATTTT
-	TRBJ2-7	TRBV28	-	CASSPQGYEQYF	TGTGCCAGCAGTCCGCAGGGATACGAGCAGTACTTC
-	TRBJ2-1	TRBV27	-	CASSSTFLGEQFF	TGTGCCAGCAGTTCGACTTTTTTAGGTGAGCAGTTCTTC
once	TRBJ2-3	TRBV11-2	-	CASSLTRGLGYF	TGTGCCAGCAGCCTGACAAGGGGGTTAGGGTATTTT
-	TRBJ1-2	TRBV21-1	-	CASSNPGQGSYGYTF	TGTGCCAGCAGCAATCCCGGACAGGGCAGCTATGGCTACACCTTC
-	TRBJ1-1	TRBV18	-	CASSQRAGLGTEAFF	TGTGCCAGCTCACAACGGGCAGGGTTAGGCACTGAAGCTTTCTTT
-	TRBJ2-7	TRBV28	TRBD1	CASHTRTGPYEQYF	TGTGCCAGCCATACACGGACAGGGCCCTACGAGCAGTACTTC
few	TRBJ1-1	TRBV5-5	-	CASSRTADHEAFF	TGTGCCAGCAGCAGGACAGCTGACCACGAAGCTTTCTTT
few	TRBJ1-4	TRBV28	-	CASSLSGEKLFF	TGTGCCAGCAGTTTATCGGGGGAAAAACTGTTTTTT
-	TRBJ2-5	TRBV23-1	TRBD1	CASRLDRVVGETQYF	TGCGCCAGCAGGTTAGACAGGGTCGTCGGAGAGACCCAGTACTTC
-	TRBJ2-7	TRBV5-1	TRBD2	CASSPDGGRGEQYF	TGCGCCAGCAGCCCCGACGGGGGGAGAGGCGAGCAGTACTTC
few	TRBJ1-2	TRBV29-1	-	CSVGAGNYGYTF	TGCAGCGTGGGGGCGGGCAACTATGGCTACACCTTC
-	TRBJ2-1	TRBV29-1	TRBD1	CSSRTGDYNEQFF	TGCAGCTCTCGGACAGGTGATTACAATGAGCAGTTCTTC
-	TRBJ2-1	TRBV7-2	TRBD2	CASSLLAGDSDEQFF	TGTGCCAGCAGCTTACTAGCGGGGGATTCGGATGAGCAGTTCTTC
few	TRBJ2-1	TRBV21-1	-	CASSKAGQGARGEQFF	TGTGCCAGCAGCAAAGCCGGACAGGGGGCGAGGGGTGAGCAGTTCTTC
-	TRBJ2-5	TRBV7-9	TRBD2	CASTPRVAGMETQYF	TGTGCCAGCACCCCAAGGGTAGCGGGAATGGAGACCCAGTACTTC